One sample yielded the 22 T cell receptor beta chains listed below, sequenced in a study of cytomegalovirus exposure and HLA in healthy donors. The assay was immunoSEQ multiplex PCR, and TCRdb's table has in-frame clones only and misses some. The table includes about 95,000 clones, 85% detected once. Sequenced input: PBMCs. These TCRs come from a man aged 18 to 30 in good health and CMV-seropositive.

The J gene is TRBJ1-5, the V gene TRBV30, with D maybe TRBD1 (5 bases). With 3 bases removed from V and 5 bases from J, the gap between germline ends came to 11 bases. The germline V gene has CDR1 GTSNPN and CDR2 SVGIG (reference sequence). The CDR3 spans 13 residues. DNA of the CDR3: TGTGCCTGGAGCCCGGGGGTGGATCAGCCCCAGCATTTT. Protein sequence: CAWSPGVDQPQHF.

The V call is TRBV29-1, the J call TRBJ2-3; 8 nucleotides line up with TRBD2. J was trimmed by 0 bases and V by 5 bases; bases with no gene match: 1. Germline V gives CDR1 SQVTM, CDR2 ANQGSEA. There are 13 residues in the CDR3. Here the CDR3 reads CSVSGGSTDTQYF. The CDR3 coding sequence is TGCAGCGTTTCGGGGGGGAGCACAGATACGCAGTATTTT.

The CDR3 loop reads CASSRGGDEQFF. The CDR3 DNA follows: TGTGCCAGCAGCAGGGGTGGGGATGAGCAGTTCTTC. V usage is TRBV5-5 and J usage is TRBJ2-1; perhaps TRBD1 as D (5 bases). Germline loops: CDR1 SGHKS, CDR2 YYEKEE (reference sequence). Trimming took 4 bases from V and 8 from J, leaving 10 bases between them. This CDR3 region has 12 residues.

This clone was detected a few times. The rearrangement uses TRBV4-2 and TRBJ2-7, with TRBD2 identical over 12 bases. Per germline, CDR1 LGHNA and CDR2 YNFKEQ. V dropped 0 bases and J dropped 2; count of bases not matched to a gene: 5. The length of the CDR3 is 17 residues. In nucleotides, the CDR3 is TGTGCCAGCAGCCAAGAATCCCTAGCGGGAGGGCCCTACGAGCAGTACTTC. Its translation: CASSQESLAGGPYEQYF.

This clone was seen only once. This CDR3 is CASVLAPHSTDTQYF. As DNA, the CDR3 is TGTGCCAGCGTCCTAGCGCCACACAGCACAGATACGCAGTATTTT. The chain uses TRBV2 and TRBJ2-3, with TRBD2 as a possible D gene (6 bases). CDR3 length equals 15 residues. Trimming took off 8 bases at V and 0 bases at J, with 15 bases between the two ends. Germline V gives CDR1 SNHLY, CDR2 FYNNEI. The full variable domain, rest sourced from reference TRBV2 and TRBJ2-3, is EPEVTQTPSHQVTQMGQEVILRCVPISNHLYFYWYRQILGQKVEFLVSFYNNEISEKSEIFDDQFSVERPDGSNFTLKIRSTKLEDSAMYFCASVLAPHSTDTQYFGPGTRLTVL.

This clone has more than one count but fewer than ten. The chain links TRBV6-6 to TRBJ2-3; 7 bases align to TRBD1. V trimming: 4 bases; J trimming: 0 bases; junction bases outside the gene matches: 7. Germline V lookup: CDR1 MNHNY, CDR2 SVGAGI (reference sequence). This CDR3 has 16 amino acids. The CDR3 protein is CASSSIVGQSTDTQYF. The CDR3 DNA sequence: TGTGCCAGCAGTTCCATCGTGGGACAGAGCACAGATACGCAGTATTTT.

The chain uses TRBV13 and TRBJ2-2; 9 bases match TRBD1. This CDR3 comprises 16 residues. Germline trimming cut 3 bases from V and 2 bases from J; bases unmatched to any gene: 4. From germline, CDR1 is PRHDT and CDR2 FYEKMQ (reference sequence). CDR3 sequence: CASSFADRGNTGELFF. The CDR3 bases are TGTGCCAGCAGCTTCGCGGACAGGGGCAACACCGGGGAGCTGTTTTTT.

This sequence joins TRBV4-1 and TRBJ2-1; a weak D match, TRBD2 (6 bases). The CDR3 spans 17 residues. Trimming pared 0 bases from V and 0 bases from J, leaving 12 bases between. Germline V gene lookup returns CDR1 MGHRA and CDR2 YSYEKL. CDR3 amino acids: CASSQDPGGSSYNEQFF. The DNA of the CDR3 is TGCGCCAGCAGCCAAGACCCAGGAGGGAGCTCCTACAATGAGCAGTTCTTC.

This sequence joins TRBV30 and TRBJ1-4, with D possibly matching TRBD1 (6 bases). Germline CDR1 GTSNPN, CDR2 SVGIG (reference sequence). Trimming stripped 5 bases from V and 13 bases from J, with 17 bases between. CDR3 size: 12 residues. The DNA for the CDR3 is TGTGCCTGGGGCTTAGGACAGATTGGACTGTTTTTT. This encodes CAWGLGQIGLFF.

The V and J genes are TRBV27 and TRBJ1-2; no clear D gene. Germline assignment: CDR1 MNHEY and CDR2 SMNVEV (reference sequence). V was pared by 1 base and J by 5 bases, with 11 bases between. The CDR3 is 14 residues long. As DNA, the CDR3 is TGTGCCAGCAGTTTATATCCCTTCGGGTATGGCTACACCTTC. Translation: CASSLYPFGYGYTF.

The chain employs TRBV7-6 and TRBJ2-4, with a weak D call TRBD1 (6 bases). The germline V and J ends were trimmed by 0 bases and 7 bases, with 19 bases remaining between them. The CDR3 runs 17 residues. From germline, CDR1 is SGHVS and CDR2 FNYEAQ. CDR3 sequence reads: CASSLAAIAGASNIQYF. CDR3 coding DNA: TGTGCCAGCAGCTTAGCCGCTATAGCAGGGGCAAGTAACATTCAGTACTTC.

The chain has TRBV7-9 and TRBJ2-7, with 7 bases fitting TRBD1. From germline, CDR1 is SEHNR and CDR2 FQNEAQ (reference sequence). V lost 3 bases to trimming and J lost 2 bases; unmatched junction nucleotides: 4. The CDR3 runs to 14 residues. The CDR3, as DNA: TGTGCCAGCAGCTTCAAGGGGGCCACCTACGAGCAGTACTTC. It translates to CASSFKGATYEQYF. The whole variable domain, filled in from reference TRBV7-9 and TRBJ2-7, reads DTGVSQNPRHKITKRGQNVTFRCDPISEHNRLYWYRQTLGQGPEFLTYFQNEAQLEKSRLLSDRFSAERPKGSFSTLEIQRTEQGDSAMYLCASSFKGATYEQYFGPGTRLTVT.

The J gene is TRBJ2-3, the V gene TRBV18, with D unresolved. CDR1 is KGHSH and CDR2 is LQKENI in the germline V gene. V lost 2 bases to trimming and J lost 6 bases, with 15 bases between them. CDR3 length equals 15 residues. The CDR3 DNA sequence: TGTGCCAGCTCACCAATGAAGAACGGTGATGATACGCAGTATTTT. Translating gives CASSPMKNGDDTQYF.

The chain couples TRBV7-9 to TRBJ1-2; 7 bases are a match to TRBD1. Germline CDR1 SEHNR, CDR2 FQNEAQ (reference sequence). The CDR3 length is 13 residues. V trimming: 6 bases; J trimming: 3 bases; junction bases outside the gene matches: 4. This CDR3 is CASSSGQDYGYTF. In DNA, the CDR3 is TGTGCCAGCAGTTCCGGACAGGACTATGGCTACACCTTC.

The sample holds one count of this clone. This chain joins TRBV28 and TRBJ2-5; TRBD2 matches 8 bases. The CDR3 extends over 16 amino acids. The ends lost 2 bases at V and 1 base at J; junction bases unmatched: 6. Germline CDR1 reads MDHEN; CDR2 reads SYDVKM. The CDR3 loop is CASSLTAGVRQETQYF. In DNA, the CDR3 is TGTGCCAGCAGTTTAACAGCGGGAGTCCGCCAAGAGACCCAGTACTTC. The full variable domain, with the rest looked up from reference TRBV28 and TRBJ2-5, is DVKVTQSSRYLVKRTGEKVFLECVQDMDHENMFWYRQDPGLGLRLIYFSYDVKMKEKGDIPEGYSVSREKKERFSLILESASTNQTSMYLCASSLTAGVRQETQYFGPGTRLLVL.

The V and J genes are TRBV2 and TRBJ2-3, with D unresolved. V lost 7 bases and J 0 bases, leaving 20 bases between the germline ends. CDR3 length: 17 residues. CDR1 is SNHLY, CDR2 FYNNEI, per germline. The DNA of the CDR3 is TGTGCCAGCAATGTCGCGGCAGAAAACCCTAGCACAGATACGCAGTATTTT. This codes for CASNVAAENPSTDTQYF.

The genes are TRBV18 and TRBJ1-4; 7 bases are a match to TRBD1. The J segment lost 4 bases and the V segment lost 3 bases, leaving 5 bases of the junction unmatched. Germline CDR1 and CDR2: KGHSH and LQKENI. The CDR3 spans 15 residues. CDR3: CASSPSGQRNEKLFF. The CDR3, as DNA: TGTGCCAGCTCACCCTCGGGACAGCGTAATGAAAAACTGTTTTTT.

This clone occurred once. The CDR3 region has the DNA TGTGCCAGCAGGCTGACAGTCACCGGGGAGCTGTTTTTT. Its protein is CASRLTVTGELFF. The chain joins TRBV6-6 to TRBJ2-2; a weak D match, TRBD1 (5 bases). The V gene's germline CDR1 is MNHNY and CDR2 SVGAGI (reference sequence). This CDR3 region has 13 residues. The V end was cut by 6 bases, the J end by 4 bases, with 9 bases between.

The V call is TRBV19, the J call TRBJ1-5, with a weak D call TRBD1 (6 bases). CDR3 length equals 15 residues. V was pared by 2 bases and J by 7 bases, with 15 bases between. CDR1 and CDR2 from the germline V gene are LNHDA and SQIVND (reference sequence). The CDR3 nucleotides are TGTGCCAGTAGTATAACACAGGGCCAGAGGCAGCCCCAGCATTTT. This gives the protein CASSITQGQRQPQHF. Full variable domain (missing parts from reference TRBV19 and TRBJ1-5): DGGITQSPKYLFRKEGQNVTLSCEQNLNHDAMYWYRQDPGQGLRLIYYSQIVNDFQKGDIAEGYSVSREKKESFPLTVTSAQKNPTAFYLCASSITQGQRQPQHFGDGTRLSIL.

This chain joins TRBV11-2 and TRBJ2-5, with unresolved D. The CDR3 covers 15 residues. The germline V and J ends were trimmed by 5 bases and 0 bases, with 13 bases remaining between them. Germline V gene lookup returns CDR1 SGHAT and CDR2 FQNNGV. CDR3 region: CASSPQFWYQETQYF. The CDR3 coding sequence is TGTGCCAGCAGCCCGCAGTTCTGGTACCAAGAGACCCAGTACTTC.

The V and J genes are TRBV28 and TRBJ2-7; D is undetermined. The CDR3 has 15 amino acids. The V and J ends lost 6 bases and 4 bases respectively, with 19 bases between them. Germline loops: CDR1 MDHEN, CDR2 SYDVKM. The CDR3 loop is CASRKPRFPNYEQYF. CDR3 coding DNA: TGTGCCAGCAGAAAGCCTCGATTCCCTAATTACGAGCAGTACTTC.

This clone showed up just a few times. This chain connects TRBV14 to TRBJ2-7; D remains ambiguous. CDR3 length: 14 amino acids. V dropped 4 bases and J dropped 6 bases, with 16 bases sitting between them. Per the germline V gene, CDR1 is SGHDN and CDR2 is FVKESK. The CDR3 is CASSLTGGVPEQYF. CDR3 nucleotides: TGTGCCAGCAGCCTGACGGGTGGTGTCCCCGAGCAGTACTTC.